This TCR beta chain was captured by sequencing in a study of blood T cells in healthy people across ages. Points from the study as a whole: It was found that TCR beta diversity correlated strongly with the percentage of naive T cells. A roughly linear fall in TCR beta diversity per million T cells was seen with increasing age.

Germline V gene lookup returns CDR1 DFQATT and CDR2 SNEGSKA (reference sequence). The CDR3 spans 12 residues. Trimming cost V 3 bases and J 8 bases, with 11 bases left between them. In its sample, this clonotype was seen a few times. The antigen is not known. Together with a sample-barcoded 5' primer, a J-beta primer mix was included in a second PCR lasting roughly 7 to 11 cycles. At least 2.5 million CDR3-containing paired-end reads were obtained per sample. TCRdb re-called the 5' RACE reads through MiXCR, storing one row per CDR3 protein. Of hundreds of thousands of distinct CDR3 sequences in the sample, 55% to 70% were seen once.

The sample was blood. The receptor comes from a young man in good health. This sequence joins TRBV20-1 and TRBJ2-1, with no clear D. In DNA, the CDR3 is TGCAGTGCTAGGGGCTCCGAGTATGAGCAGTTCTTC. Translated, it gives CSARGSEYEQFF.